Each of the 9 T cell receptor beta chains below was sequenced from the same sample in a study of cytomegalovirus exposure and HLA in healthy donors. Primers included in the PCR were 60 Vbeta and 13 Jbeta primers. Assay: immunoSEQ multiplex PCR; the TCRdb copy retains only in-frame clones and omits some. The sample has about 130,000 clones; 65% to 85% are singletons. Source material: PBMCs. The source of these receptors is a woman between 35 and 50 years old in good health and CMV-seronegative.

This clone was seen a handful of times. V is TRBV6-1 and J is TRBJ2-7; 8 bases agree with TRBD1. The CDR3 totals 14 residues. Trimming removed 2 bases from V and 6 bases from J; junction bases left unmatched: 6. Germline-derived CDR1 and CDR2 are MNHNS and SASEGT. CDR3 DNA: TGTGCCAGCAGTGAAAGGGACAGGACAGTCGAGCAGTACTTC. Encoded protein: CASSERDRTVEQYF.

In DNA form, the CDR3 reads TGTGCCACCTCCCCGGGGAGATCCCAGCCCCAGCATTTT. Residues: CATSPGRSQPQHF. V and J are TRBV6-5 and TRBJ1-5; unclear D gene. The CDR3 length is 13 residues. Germline values: CDR1 MNHEY, CDR2 SVGAGI. With 10 bases removed from V and 7 bases from J, the gap between germline ends came to 17 bases.

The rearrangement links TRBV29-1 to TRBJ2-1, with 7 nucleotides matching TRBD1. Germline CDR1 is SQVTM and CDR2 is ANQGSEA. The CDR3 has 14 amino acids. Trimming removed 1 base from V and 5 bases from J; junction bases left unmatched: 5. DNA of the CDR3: TGCAGCGTTGAAGGACAGGGTCACGACAATGAGCAGTTCTTC. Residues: CSVEGQGHDNEQFF.

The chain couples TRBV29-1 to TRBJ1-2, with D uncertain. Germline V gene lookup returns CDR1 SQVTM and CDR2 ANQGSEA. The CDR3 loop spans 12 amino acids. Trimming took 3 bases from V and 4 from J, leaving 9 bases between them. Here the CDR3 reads CSVESQVYGYTF. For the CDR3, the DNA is TGCAGCGTTGAGTCCCAGGTCTATGGCTACACCTTC.

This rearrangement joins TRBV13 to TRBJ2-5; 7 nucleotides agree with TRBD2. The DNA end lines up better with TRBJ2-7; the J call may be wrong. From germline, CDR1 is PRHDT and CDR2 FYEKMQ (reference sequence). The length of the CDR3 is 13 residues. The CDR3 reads CASSSGGRGEQYF. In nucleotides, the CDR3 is TGTGCCAGCAGCTCGGGAGGCCGTGGCGAGCAGTACTTC.

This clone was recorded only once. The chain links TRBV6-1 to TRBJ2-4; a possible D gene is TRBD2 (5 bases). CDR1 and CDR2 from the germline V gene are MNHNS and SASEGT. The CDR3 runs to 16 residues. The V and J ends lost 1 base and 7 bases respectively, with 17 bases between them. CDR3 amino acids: CASSEGPSTRGNIQYF. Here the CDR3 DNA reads TGTGCCAGCAGTGAAGGCCCTAGCACGCGAGGGAACATTCAGTACTTC.

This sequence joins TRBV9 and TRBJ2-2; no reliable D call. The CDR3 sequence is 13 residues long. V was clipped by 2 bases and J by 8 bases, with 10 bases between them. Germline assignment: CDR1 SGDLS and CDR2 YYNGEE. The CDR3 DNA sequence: TGTGCCAGCAGCGTCATCGACGGGGGGGAGCTGTTTTTT. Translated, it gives CASSVIDGGELFF.

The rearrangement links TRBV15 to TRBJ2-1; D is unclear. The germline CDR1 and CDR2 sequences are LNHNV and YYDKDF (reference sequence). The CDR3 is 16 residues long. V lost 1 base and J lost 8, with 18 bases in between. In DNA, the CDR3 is TGTGCCACCAGCAGAGCCCCTACTCCCCTAGTCGATGAGCAGTTCTTC. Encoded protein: CATSRAPTPLVDEQFF.

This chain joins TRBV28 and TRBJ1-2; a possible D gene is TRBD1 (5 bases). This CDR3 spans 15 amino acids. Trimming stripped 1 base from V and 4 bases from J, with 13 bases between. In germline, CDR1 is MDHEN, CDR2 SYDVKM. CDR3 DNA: TGTGCCAGCAGTTTATATACAGGAGGGAGCTATGGCTACACCTTC. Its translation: CASSLYTGGSYGYTF.